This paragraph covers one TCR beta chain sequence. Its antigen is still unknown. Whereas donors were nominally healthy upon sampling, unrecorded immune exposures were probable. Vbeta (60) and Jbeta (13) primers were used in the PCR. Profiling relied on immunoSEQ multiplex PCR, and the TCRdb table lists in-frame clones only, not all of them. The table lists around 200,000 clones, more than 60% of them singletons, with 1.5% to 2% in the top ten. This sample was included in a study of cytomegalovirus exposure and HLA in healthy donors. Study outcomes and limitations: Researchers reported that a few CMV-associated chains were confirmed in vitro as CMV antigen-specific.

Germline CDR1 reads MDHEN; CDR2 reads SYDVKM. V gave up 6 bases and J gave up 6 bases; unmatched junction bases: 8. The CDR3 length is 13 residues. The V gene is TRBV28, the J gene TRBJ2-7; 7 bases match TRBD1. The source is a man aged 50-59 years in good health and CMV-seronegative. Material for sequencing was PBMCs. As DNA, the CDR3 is TGTGCCAGCAGACCATCGACAGGGACCGAGCAGTACTTC. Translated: CASRPSTGTEQYF.